Sequencing of this T cell receptor beta chain was carried out in a study of PD-L1 blockade in urothelial cancer. Sample time point: peripheral blood 6 weeks after treatment start. Trimming took off 5 bases at V and 2 bases at J, with 15 bases between the two ends. Germline CDR1 and CDR2: MNHEY and SVGAGI. The CDR3 consists of 15 residues. The repertoire was sequenced with immunoSEQ multiplex PCR; TCRdb's copy has only in-frame clones and lacks some. Altogether 35,000 to 45,000 clones are present, roughly 89% being singletons, with the ten largest covering approximately 7.5%. The V and J genes are TRBV6-5 and TRBJ1-2, with D possibly matching TRBD1 (5 bases). This receptor was taken from a man in his sixties or seventies with urothelial cancer. The source material was PBMCs, sampled around atezolizumab (anti-PD-L1) treatment. CDR3 coding DNA: TGTGCCAGCAGTCCTACCCTGACAGTCAACTATGGCTACACCTTC. As protein: CASSPTLTVNYGYTF.